This paragraph covers one T cell receptor beta chain sequence. Its target is unknown. Per germline, CDR1 SGHRS and CDR2 YFSETQ. This CDR3 region has 15 residues. The V gene end was trimmed by 3 bases and the J gene end by 6 bases; junction bases not matched to a gene: 11. TCR beta CDR3 amplification used RNA transcripts. The first-round RT-PCR employed HTBI primers together with the Qiagen OneStep RT-PCR kit. A multiplex PCR was then performed as the second round. TCRdb used MiXCR to reprocess the multiplex PCR reads, holding one entry per CDR3 protein. The sample lists some 520,000 distinct CDR3 sequences, approximately 15% occurring once. The study enrolled ophthalmopathy donors with moderate-to-severe activity, CAS ≥3, NOSPECS ≥4 and duration under 3 months. Orbital computed tomography, together with clinical symptoms, serum thyroxine, TRAb and thyroid ultrasound, was used for diagnosis. The data derive from a study of Graves' ophthalmopathy and Graves' hyperthyroidism.

Study observations and caveats: Thyroid clonotypes that were expanded above 0.001 frequency mostly also appeared in blood.

This sequence originates from a woman younger than 45 with Graves' ophthalmopathy. Sequencing was done on a sample of blood. The rearrangement joins TRBV5-1 to TRBJ1-2, with 7 nucleotides matching TRBD1. DNA for the CDR3: TGCGCCAGCAGCTCCAACGGACAGGTAGATGATGGCTACACCTTC. This sequence encodes CASSSNGQVDDGYTF.